What follows are 6 T cell receptor beta chains derived from one specimen sequenced in a study of T-cell memory formation after mild COVID-19. TCRdb recomputed calls from the 5' RACE reads with MiXCR, one row per CDR3 protein. The data show about 410,000 distinct CDR3 sequences, roughly 17% seen once. What was sequenced was PBMCs or a T cell subset sorted from them (not recorded which). All receptors come from a man between 18 and 29 years old who had mild COVID-19 (a few samples of this study predate the infection). Cell type and time point are not known.

The chain carries TRBV28 and TRBJ2-7; no firm D call. There are 13 residues in the CDR3. V was pared by 3 bases and J by 7 bases, with 13 bases between. Per the germline V gene, CDR1 is MDHEN and CDR2 is SYDVKM. The chain's CDR3 is CASSLVGQLEQYV. The CDR3 bases are TGTGCCAGCAGTTTGGTTGGCCAGCTGGAGCAGTACGTC.

This clonotype came up a few times. The chain joins TRBV7-9 to TRBJ1-5; D is unclear. Trimming stripped 5 bases from V and 10 bases from J, with 12 bases between. Germline-derived CDR1 and CDR2 are SEHNR and FQNEAQ (reference sequence). This CDR3 is built from 12 residues. As DNA, the CDR3 is TGTGCCAGCAGCGATTCGTCGGGTCCCCAGCATTTT. Translation gives CASSDSSGPQHF.

Only a few counts were recorded for this clonotype. The chain links TRBV5-1 to TRBJ1-2; TRBD1 might be the D (5 bases). Germline V gene data show CDR1 as SGHRS and CDR2 as YFSETQ. The CDR3 covers 13 residues. Trimming shortened V by 0 bases and J by 8 bases, and 11 bases separated the two germline ends. The CDR3 region is CASSLVGDRGYTF. In DNA, the CDR3 is TGCGCCAGCAGCTTGGTCGGGGACCGCGGCTACACCTTC.

This clonotype has a handful of counts. The V call is TRBV9, the J call TRBJ1-5, with D hard to call. This CDR3 spans 14 amino acids. Germline-derived CDR1 and CDR2 are SGDLS and YYNGEE. Trimming stripped 0 bases from V and 2 bases from J, with 6 bases between. As DNA, the CDR3 is TGTGCCAGCAGCGTAGGTGGGGGCAATCAGCCCCAGCATTTT. This codes for CASSVGGGNQPQHF.

This clonotype has a handful of counts. The chain carries TRBV29-1 and TRBJ2-2, with 10 bases identical to TRBD2. The CDR3 spans 17 residues. Germline V CDR1 and CDR2: SQVTM, ANQGSEA. The V and J ends lost 4 bases and 0 bases, in that order; junction bases with no gene match: 8. The CDR3 spells CSVVPSGGKSNTGELFF. The CDR3 DNA is TGCAGCGTTGTCCCTAGCGGGGGAAAATCGAACACCGGGGAGCTGTTTTTT.

A few counts support this clonotype. The chain is built from TRBV5-1 and TRBJ1-4; D is perhaps TRBD1 (5 bases). CDR3 length: 15 amino acids. Germline V gene lookup returns CDR1 SGHRS and CDR2 YFSETQ. V lost 1 base and J 8 bases, leaving 15 bases between the germline ends. The CDR3 loop is CASSLFTGRGEKLFF. CDR3 coding DNA: TGCGCCAGCAGCTTGTTCACGGGAAGGGGCGAAAAACTGTTTTTT.